A single T cell receptor beta chain is shown here with its context. Its target is not known. A much bigger clone sits one base away, suggesting this may be a read error. Then a second PCR, running roughly 7 to 11 cycles, was carried out with a sample-barcoded 5' primer and a J-beta primer mix. Each cDNA molecule carried a tag from a template-switch adaptor that contained 12 random nucleotides. TCRdb re-analysed the 5' RACE reads in MiXCR, keeping a single row per CDR3 protein. The data contain hundreds of thousands of distinct CDR3 sequences, 29% of them singletons. This entry is derived from a study of blood T cells in healthy people across ages. Study-level results: Fewer expanded clones and more diversity marked long-lived versus aged donors.

Every donor contributed about 10 milliliters of peripheral blood by blood draw. The extraction recovered at least 5.5 micrograms of total RNA per sample. The CDR3 is 13 residues long. CDR1 is KGHSH, CDR2 LQKENI, per germline. V usage is TRBV18 and J usage is TRBJ1-4; the D gene is possibly TRBD1 (5 bases). The sequenced sample consisted of blood. The TCR sequence derives from a woman at least 80 years old in good health. The CDR3 spells CASSHGTNEELFF. The DNA of the CDR3 is TGTGCCAGCTCACACGGGACTAATGAAGAACTGTTTTTT.